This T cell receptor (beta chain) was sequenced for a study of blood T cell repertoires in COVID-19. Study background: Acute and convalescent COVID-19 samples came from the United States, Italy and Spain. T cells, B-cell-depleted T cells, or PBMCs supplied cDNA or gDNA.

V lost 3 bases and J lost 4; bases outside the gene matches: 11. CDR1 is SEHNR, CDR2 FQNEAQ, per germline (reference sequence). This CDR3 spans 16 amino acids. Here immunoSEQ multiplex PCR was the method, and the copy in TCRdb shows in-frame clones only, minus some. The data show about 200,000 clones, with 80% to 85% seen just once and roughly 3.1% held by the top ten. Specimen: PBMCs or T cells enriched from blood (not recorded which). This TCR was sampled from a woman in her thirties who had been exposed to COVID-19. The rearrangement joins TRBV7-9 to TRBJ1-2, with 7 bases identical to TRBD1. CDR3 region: CASSFYQGDRVYGYTF. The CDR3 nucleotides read TGTGCCAGCAGCTTTTACCAGGGGGATCGGGTCTATGGCTACACCTTC.